This passage covers 5 T cell receptor beta chains from one sample sequenced in a study of technical replicates of blood from a handful of donors (dated by TCRdb to the late 2010s). Libraries were made using the immunoSEQ multiplex PCR assay. TCRdb holds this immuneACCESS table with in-frame rearrangements only. Some clones are missing; in checked studies, unresolved V genes explain under half, and the rest has no known cause. A total of around 84,000 clones appear in this sample, 95% to 98% of them only once. Together, the top ten hold approximately 0.15% of the sample. Sequenced: T cells isolated from PBMCs. All receptors come from a human donor in good health.

The chain uses TRBV6-6 and TRBJ1-2; tentatively, D is TRBD1 (6 bases). V lost 0 bases and J lost 4, with 12 bases in between. The CDR3 runs to 15 residues. In germline, CDR1 is MNHNY, CDR2 SVGAGI (reference sequence). CDR3 DNA sequence: TGTGCCAGCAGTTACTCAAACGTGGACAGCTATGGCTACACCTTC. Translating it yields CASSYSNVDSYGYTF.

This chain uses TRBV11-2 with TRBJ2-5; D might be TRBD2 (5 bases). This CDR3 comprises 14 residues. Germline CDR1 reads SGHAT; CDR2 reads FQNNGV. V shed 6 bases and J shed 4 bases, with 15 bases lying between them. The CDR3 loop is CASSQIERGETQYF. As DNA, the CDR3 is TGTGCCAGCAGTCAGATAGAACGGGGAGAGACCCAGTACTTC.

This clone was recorded only once. The V call is TRBV19, the J call TRBJ2-7; D gene unclear. Between the trimmed V and J ends, which lost 6 bases and 3 bases, there was a span of 15 bases. The germline gives CDR1 LNHDA, CDR2 SQIVND (reference sequence). The CDR3 contains 14 residues. The CDR3: CASSAAHGDYEQYF. The CDR3 DNA is TGTGCCAGTAGCGCCGCCCATGGAGACTACGAGCAGTACTTC. Filled out from reference TRBV19 and TRBJ2-7, the complete variable domain reads DGGITQSPKYLFRKEGQNVTLSCEQNLNHDAMYWYRQDPGQGLRLIYYSQIVNDFQKGDIAEGYSVSREKKESFPLTVTSAQKNPTAFYLCASSAAHGDYEQYFGPGTRLTVT.

The gene calls are TRBV9 and TRBJ1-3, with TRBD1 as a possible D gene (5 bases). This CDR3 contains 14 residues. In germline, CDR1 is SGDLS, CDR2 YYNGEE. V lost 0 bases, J lost 1 base, and 5 bases lay in between. The CDR3 DNA reads as TGTGCCAGCAGCGTAGGACAGTCTGGAAACACCATATATTTT. Its translation is CASSVGQSGNTIYF.

The genes are TRBV7-3 and TRBJ2-2; TRBD2 is a possible D gene (5 bases). Germline CDR1 SGHTA, CDR2 FQGTGA. The CDR3 contains 15 residues. V lost 2 bases, J lost 1 base, and 8 bases lay in between. The CDR3 reads CASSLQRGNTGELFF. The CDR3 DNA reads TGTGCCAGCAGCTTACAACGGGGGAACACCGGGGAGCTGTTTTTT.